The source of this T cell receptor beta chain is a study of glioma-infiltrating T cells after dendritic cell vaccination. Selection required adequate fresh-frozen tumor tissue plus more than two years' survival data. CDR3 size: 15 residues. Germline loops: CDR1 SGHAT, CDR2 FQNNGV. V shed 8 bases and J shed 6 bases, with 23 bases lying between them. The protocol was immunoSEQ multiplex PCR, while the TCRdb copy is restricted to in-frame clones and leaves out a portion. The repertoire holds 95,000 or so clones, with 85% to 90% as singletons. The TCR was taken from a human donor with glioblastoma. The gene calls are TRBV11-2 and TRBJ2-7, with a possible D match to TRBD2 (6 bases). This material consisted of blood, taken before dendritic cell vaccination. CDR3 protein: CASLGGVVGLSEQYF. CDR3 sequence (DNA): TGTGCCAGCTTGGGGGGAGTTGTGGGCCTCTCCGAGCAGTACTTC.